Each of the 19 T cell receptor beta chains below was sequenced from the same sample in a study of blood T cells in healthy people across ages. For the second PCR, which ran for about 6 to 11 cycles, a sample-barcoded 5' primer and a J-beta primer mix were used. TCRdb passed the 5' RACE reads through MiXCR, listing each CDR3 protein once. The profile shows hundreds of thousands of distinct CDR3 sequences, more than 45% of them singletons. Sequenced input: blood. The receptors come from a woman aged 80 or over in good health.

A few counts support this clonotype. The CDR3 nucleotides read TGCGCCAGCAGCTACTCGAGGACTAGCGGGATGGTGGCAGATACGCAGTATTTT. Its translation: CASSYSRTSGMVADTQYF. The chain links TRBV5-1 to TRBJ2-3, with 12 bases aligning to TRBD2. Germline CDR1 reads SGHRS; CDR2 reads YFSETQ. V shed 3 bases, J shed 4 bases, and the junction held 12 bases outside the gene matches. The CDR3 is 18 amino acids.

The V call is TRBV3-1, the J call TRBJ2-1; TRBD1 aligns across 8 bases. The CDR3 contains 14 residues. V lost 1 base to trimming and J lost 8 bases; unmatched junction nucleotides: 4. Germline values: CDR1 LGHDT, CDR2 YNNKEL (reference sequence). The CDR3 nucleotides are TGTGCCAGCAGCCAAGGGACAGGGTCGGATGAGCAGTTCTTC. It specifies CASSQGTGSDEQFF.

This clonotype was seen repeatedly, ten times or more. The chain is built from TRBV6-6 and TRBJ2-2, with 7 bases that match TRBD1. CDR1 is MNHNY, CDR2 SVGAGI, per germline (reference sequence). This CDR3 has 14 amino acids. Trimming cost V 4 bases and J 3 bases; bases outside gene matches: 2. CDR3 amino acids: CASSFQGDTGELFF. CDR3 bases: TGTGCCAGCAGTTTCCAGGGGGACACCGGGGAGCTGTTTTTT.

In DNA form, the CDR3 reads TGTGCCAGCAGCCCCCCCCGGGACGTTACCGGGGAGCTGTTTTTT. This translates into CASSPPRDVTGELFF. This chain links TRBV7-6 with TRBJ2-2; the D call may be TRBD1 or TRBD2 (5 bases each). This CDR3 spans 15 amino acids. Trimming left V 5 bases short and J 5 bases short, with 15 bases between. Germline values: CDR1 SGHVS, CDR2 FNYEAQ.

The table lists this clonotype with a few counts. The J gene is TRBJ2-1, the V gene TRBV7-2; D remains ambiguous. With the DNA end fitting TRBJ2-7 better, the J assignment may be wrong. Germline assignment: CDR1 SGHTA and CDR2 FQGNSA. The CDR3 spans 14 residues. In DNA form, the CDR3 reads TGTGCCAGCAGGGTGCAGAGCTCCTACAATGAGCAGTACTTC. Protein: CASRVQSSYNEQYF.

This clonotype has a count of ten or more. CDR3 nucleotides: TGCAGCGTTGTCCCTGGCTACACCTTC. Its protein is CSVVPGYTF. V is TRBV29-1 and J is TRBJ1-2; no reliable D call. The CDR3 loop spans 9 amino acids. Germline V CDR1 and CDR2: SQVTM, ANQGSEA. Trimming took 4 bases from V and 7 from J, leaving 4 bases between them.

This clonotype was observed at least ten times. The gene calls are TRBV9 and TRBJ2-1, with D unclear. V was clipped by 4 bases and J by 2 bases, with 7 bases between them. Germline V gives CDR1 SGDLS, CDR2 YYNGEE. The CDR3 contains 13 residues. CDR3 bases: TGTGCCAGCAGCACCCGGGCCTACAATGAGCAGTTCTTC. It specifies CASSTRAYNEQFF.

The rearrangement joins TRBV2 to TRBJ2-5; 7 nucleotides line up with TRBD2. This CDR3 region has 14 residues. With V trimmed by 1 base and J by 11 bases, 10 bases remained unmatched. Germline V gene lookup returns CDR1 SNHLY and CDR2 FYNNEI. CDR3 nucleotides: TGTGCCAGCAGTGAAGGGTCGGCTAGCGGAAAGCAGTACTTC. Residues: CASSEGSASGKQYF.

V is TRBV5-1 and J is TRBJ2-7; 13 bases are a match to TRBD2. The J call may be incorrect, as the DNA end agrees better with TRBJ2-5. CDR3 length equals 15 residues. Germline V CDR1 and CDR2: SGHRS, YFSETQ. In nucleotides, the CDR3 is TGCGCCAGCAGCTGGACTAGCGGGAGCGGAGAGACCCAGTACTTC. Translation gives CASSWTSGSGETQYF.

A note on this clonotype: A much bigger clone sits one base away, suggesting this may be a read error. V and J are TRBV7-9 and TRBJ1-2, with D uncertain. The CDR3 loop spans 12 amino acids. Germline CDR1 is SEHNR and CDR2 is FQNEAQ (reference sequence). CDR3 amino acids: CASSFQNYGHTF. The CDR3 DNA is TGTGCCAGCAGCTTTCAAAACTATGGCCACACCTTC.

This clonotype has a count of ten or more. The rearrangement links TRBV2 to TRBJ2-6, with no clear D. The CDR3 is made up of 16 amino acids. The germline CDR1 and CDR2 sequences are SNHLY and FYNNEI. V was cut by 3 bases and J by 0 bases, with 9 bases left in between. The CDR3 sequence: CASSEFRYSGANVLTF. CDR3 in DNA: TGTGCCAGCAGTGAGTTTAGGTACTCTGGGGCCAACGTCCTGACTTTC. The whole variable domain, remainder taken from reference TRBV2 and TRBJ2-6, is EPEVTQTPSHQVTQMGQEVILRCVPISNHLYFYWYRQILGQKVEFLVSFYNNEISEKSEIFDDQFSVERPDGSNFTLKIRSTKLEDSAMYFCASSEFRYSGANVLTFGAGSRLTVL.

The chain combines TRBV12-3 or TRBV12-4 with TRBJ2-7, with D possibly matching TRBD1 (6 bases). V dropped 5 bases and J dropped 7 bases, with 15 bases sitting between them. CDR3 size: 13 residues. CDR3 DNA: TGTGCCAGCAGTGTACAGGGTCCTGGTGAGCAGTACTTC. Translated, it gives CASSVQGPGEQYF.

This clonotype came up many times. The chain employs TRBV4-1 and TRBJ1-2; 12 bases fit TRBD1. V trimming: 3 bases; J trimming: 3 bases; junction bases outside the gene matches: 5. Germline CDR1 and CDR2: MGHRA and YSYEKL. This CDR3 is 16 amino acids long. This CDR3 is CASSQTGTGGDYGYTF. Written as DNA, the CDR3 is TGCGCCAGCAGCCAGACCGGGACAGGGGGCGACTATGGCTACACCTTC.

Only one count was recorded for this clonotype. A read error may explain this, as a much larger clone is one base away. The DNA of the CDR3 is TGTGCCAGCAGCCAAAACCCGGGACAGAGCACTGAAGCTTTCTTT. The encoded protein is CASSQNPGQSTEAFF. The chain is built from TRBV4-2 and TRBJ1-1, with 7 bases aligning to TRBD1. CDR3 length equals 15 residues. Germline values: CDR1 LGHNA, CDR2 YNFKEQ. V dropped 2 bases and J dropped 4; count of bases not matched to a gene: 7.

This clonotype has more than one count but fewer than ten. This chain links TRBV2 with TRBJ1-1; D may be TRBD1 (6 bases). V lost 8 bases to trimming and J lost 0 bases, with 10 bases between them. There are 13 residues in the CDR3. Per germline, CDR1 SNHLY and CDR2 FYNNEI. The CDR3 sequence is CASPRGMNTEAFF. CDR3 nucleotides: TGTGCCAGCCCGAGGGGGATGAACACTGAAGCTTTCTTT.

Comment on this clonotype: It may be a read error: a sequence one base away is much more abundant. This chain joins TRBV6-4 and TRBJ2-3; perhaps TRBD1 as D (6 bases). Germline loops: CDR1 MRHNA, CDR2 SNTAGT. This CDR3 spans 14 amino acids. This chain's CDR3 is CTSSEEGVSDTQYF. In DNA, the CDR3 is TGTACCAGCAGTGAAGAGGGGGTTTCAGATACGCAGTATTTT.

The chain combines TRBV3-1 with TRBJ1-2; D is ambiguous. There are 14 residues in the CDR3. Trimming pared 3 bases from V and 5 bases from J, leaving 13 bases between. Germline V gives CDR1 LGHDT, CDR2 YNNKEL (reference sequence). In DNA form, the CDR3 reads TGTGCCAGCAGCCATTCGGGCGAGGCATATGGCTACACCTTC. This translates into CASSHSGEAYGYTF. Variable domain in full (rest from reference TRBV3-1 and TRBJ1-2): DTAVSQTPKYLVTQMGNDKSIKCEQNLGHDTMYWYKQDSKKFLKIMFSYNNKELIINETVPNRFSPKSPDKAHLNLHINSLELGDSAVYFCASSHSGEAYGYTFGSGTRLTVV.

Concerning this clonotype itself: One junction end does not reproduce the germline sequence, and a read error may be involved. The CDR3 loop is CSAAGSSSNEQFF. DNA for the CDR3: TGCAGTGCTGCCGGCTCATCCTCCAATGAGCAGTTCTTC. The chain uses TRBV20-1 and TRBJ2-1; no reliable D call. Looked up from germline, CDR1 is DFQATT and CDR2 is SNEGSKA (reference sequence). CDR3 size: 13 residues.

This clonotype was counted a few times. CDR3 in DNA: TGTGCCAGCAGTTTACGAGGGGTTAGCGGCTACACCTTC. It encodes CASSLRGVSGYTF. The genes are TRBV27 and TRBJ1-2; the D gene is possibly TRBD1 (5 bases). Trimming shortened V by 2 bases and J by 8 bases, and 12 bases separated the two germline ends. Per the germline V gene, CDR1 is MNHEY and CDR2 is SMNVEV (reference sequence). The CDR3 has 13 residues.